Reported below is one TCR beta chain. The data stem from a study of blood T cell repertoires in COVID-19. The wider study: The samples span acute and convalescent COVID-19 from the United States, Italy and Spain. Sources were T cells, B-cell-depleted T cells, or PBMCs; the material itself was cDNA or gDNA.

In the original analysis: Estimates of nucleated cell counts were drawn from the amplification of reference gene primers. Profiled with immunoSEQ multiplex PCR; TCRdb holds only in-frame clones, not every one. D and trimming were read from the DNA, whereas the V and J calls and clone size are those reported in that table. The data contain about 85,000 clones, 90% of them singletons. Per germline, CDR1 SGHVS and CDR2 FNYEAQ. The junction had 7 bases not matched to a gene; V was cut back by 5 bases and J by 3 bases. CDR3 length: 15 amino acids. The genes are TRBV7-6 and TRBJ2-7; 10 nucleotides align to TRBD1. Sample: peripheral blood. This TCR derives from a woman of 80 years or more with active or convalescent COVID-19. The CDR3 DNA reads TGTGCCAGCAGCACCCGGACAGGGGGAAGCTACGAGCAGTACTTC. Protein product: CASSTRTGGSYEQYF.